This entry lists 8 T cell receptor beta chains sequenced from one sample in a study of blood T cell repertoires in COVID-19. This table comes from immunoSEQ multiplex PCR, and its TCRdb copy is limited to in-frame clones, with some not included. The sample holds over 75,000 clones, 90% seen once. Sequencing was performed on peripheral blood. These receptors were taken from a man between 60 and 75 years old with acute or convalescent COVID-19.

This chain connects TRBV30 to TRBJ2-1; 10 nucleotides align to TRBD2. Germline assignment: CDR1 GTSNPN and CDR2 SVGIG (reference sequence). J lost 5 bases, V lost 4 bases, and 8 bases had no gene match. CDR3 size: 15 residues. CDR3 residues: CAWTSGRGQNNEQFF. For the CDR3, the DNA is TGTGCCTGGACTAGCGGGAGAGGACAGAACAATGAGCAGTTCTTC. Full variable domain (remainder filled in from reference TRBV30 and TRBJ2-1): SQTIHQWPATLVQPVGSPLSLECTVEGTSNPNLYWYRQAAGRGLQLLFYSVGIGQISSEVPQNLSASRPQDRQFILSSKKLLLSDSGFYLCAWTSGRGQNNEQFFGPGTRLTVL.

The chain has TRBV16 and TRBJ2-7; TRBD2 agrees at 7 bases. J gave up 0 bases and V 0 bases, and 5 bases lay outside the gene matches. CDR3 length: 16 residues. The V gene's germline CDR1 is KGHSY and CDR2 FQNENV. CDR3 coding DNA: TGTGCCAGCAGCCAATCTACCAGCGGGACCTCCTACGAGCAGTACTTC. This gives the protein CASSQSTSGTSYEQYF.

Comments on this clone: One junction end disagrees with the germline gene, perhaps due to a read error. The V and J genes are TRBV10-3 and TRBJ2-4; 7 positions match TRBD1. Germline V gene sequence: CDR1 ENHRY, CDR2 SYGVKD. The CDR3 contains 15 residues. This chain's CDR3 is CATSEPQTGNDIQYF. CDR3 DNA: TGTGCCACCAGTGAGCCCCAGACAGGGAATGACATTCAGTACTTC.

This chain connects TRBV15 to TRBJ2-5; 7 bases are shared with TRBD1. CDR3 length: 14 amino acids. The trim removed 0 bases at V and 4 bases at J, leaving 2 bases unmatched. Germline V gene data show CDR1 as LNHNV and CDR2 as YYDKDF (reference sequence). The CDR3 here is CATSRDRQGETQYF. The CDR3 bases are TGTGCCACCAGCAGAGACCGACAGGGAGAGACCCAGTACTTC.

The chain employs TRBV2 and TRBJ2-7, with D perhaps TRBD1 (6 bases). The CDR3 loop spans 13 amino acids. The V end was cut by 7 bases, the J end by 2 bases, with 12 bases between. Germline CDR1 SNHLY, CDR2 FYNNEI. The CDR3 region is CASTIRDTYEQYF. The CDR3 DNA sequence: TGTGCCAGCACCATACGGGACACCTACGAGCAGTACTTC.

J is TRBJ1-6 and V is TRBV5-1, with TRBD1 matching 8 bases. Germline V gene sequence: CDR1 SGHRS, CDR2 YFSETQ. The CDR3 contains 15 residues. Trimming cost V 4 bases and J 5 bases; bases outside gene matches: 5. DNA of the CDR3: TGCGCCAGCAGCGTGGGACAGGACGATAATTCACCCCTCCACTTT. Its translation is CASSVGQDDNSPLHF.

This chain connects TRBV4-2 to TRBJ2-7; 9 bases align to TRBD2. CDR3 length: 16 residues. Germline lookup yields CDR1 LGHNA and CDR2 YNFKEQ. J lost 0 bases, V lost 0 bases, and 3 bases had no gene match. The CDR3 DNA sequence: TGTGCCAGCAGCCAAGAGGGAGCGGGAGGCTCCTACGAGCAGTACTTC. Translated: CASSQEGAGGSYEQYF.

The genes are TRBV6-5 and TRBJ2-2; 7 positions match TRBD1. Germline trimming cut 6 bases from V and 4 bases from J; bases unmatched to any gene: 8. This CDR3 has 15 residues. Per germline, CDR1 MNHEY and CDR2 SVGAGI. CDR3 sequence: CASRGGQVSTGELFF. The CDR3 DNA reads TGTGCCAGCAGAGGCGGACAGGTTAGCACCGGGGAGCTGTTTTTT.